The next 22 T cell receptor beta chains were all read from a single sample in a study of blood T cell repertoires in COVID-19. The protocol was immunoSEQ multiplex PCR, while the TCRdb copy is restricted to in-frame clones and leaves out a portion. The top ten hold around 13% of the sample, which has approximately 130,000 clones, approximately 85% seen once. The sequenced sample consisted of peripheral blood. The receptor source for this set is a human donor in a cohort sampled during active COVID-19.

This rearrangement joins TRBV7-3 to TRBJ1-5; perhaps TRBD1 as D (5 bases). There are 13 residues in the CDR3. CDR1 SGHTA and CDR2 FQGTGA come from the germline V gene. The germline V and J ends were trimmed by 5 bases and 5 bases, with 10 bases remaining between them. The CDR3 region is CASSQGRDQPQHF. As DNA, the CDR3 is TGTGCCAGCAGCCAGGGTCGAGATCAGCCCCAGCATTTT.

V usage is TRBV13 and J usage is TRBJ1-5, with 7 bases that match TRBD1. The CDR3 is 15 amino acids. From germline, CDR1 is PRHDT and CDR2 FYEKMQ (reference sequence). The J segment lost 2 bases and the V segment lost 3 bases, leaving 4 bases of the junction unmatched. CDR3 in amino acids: CASSLKGAGNQPQHF. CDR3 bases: TGTGCCAGCAGCTTGAAGGGGGCGGGCAATCAGCCCCAGCATTTT.

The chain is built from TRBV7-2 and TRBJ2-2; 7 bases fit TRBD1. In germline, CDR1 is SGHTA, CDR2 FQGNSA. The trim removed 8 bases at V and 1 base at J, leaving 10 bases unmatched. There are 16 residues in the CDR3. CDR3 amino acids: CASGEGQNLNTGELFF. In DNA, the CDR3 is TGTGCCAGCGGAGAGGGACAGAACCTGAACACCGGGGAGCTGTTTTTT.

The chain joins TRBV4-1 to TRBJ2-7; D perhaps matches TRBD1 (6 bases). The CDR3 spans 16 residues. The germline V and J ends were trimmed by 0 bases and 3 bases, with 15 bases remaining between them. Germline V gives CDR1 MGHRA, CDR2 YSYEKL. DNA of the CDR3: TGCGCCAGCAGCCAAGATCAGGACAGTGCTGTCTACGAGCAGTACTTC. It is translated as CASSQDQDSAVYEQYF.

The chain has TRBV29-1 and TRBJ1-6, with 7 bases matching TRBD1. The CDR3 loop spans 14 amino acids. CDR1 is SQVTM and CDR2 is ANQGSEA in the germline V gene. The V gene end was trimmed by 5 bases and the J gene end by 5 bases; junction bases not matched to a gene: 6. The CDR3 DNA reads TGCAGCGTTCGACAGGGAGGCGATAATTCACCCCTCCACTTT. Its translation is CSVRQGGDNSPLHF.

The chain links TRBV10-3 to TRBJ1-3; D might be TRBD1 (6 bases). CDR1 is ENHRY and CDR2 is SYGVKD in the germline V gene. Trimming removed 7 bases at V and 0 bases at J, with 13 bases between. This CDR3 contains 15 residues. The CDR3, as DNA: TGTGCCATCACCGTACAGGGAGTCTCTGGAAACACCATATATTTT. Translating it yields CAITVQGVSGNTIYF.

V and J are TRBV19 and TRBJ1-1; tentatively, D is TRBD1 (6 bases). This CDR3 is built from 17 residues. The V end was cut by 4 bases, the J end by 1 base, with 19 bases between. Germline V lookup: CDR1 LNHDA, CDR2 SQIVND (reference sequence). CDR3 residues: CASSRGHQTLTNTEAFF. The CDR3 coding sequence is TGTGCCAGTAGTAGGGGACATCAGACTTTGACGAACACTGAAGCTTTCTTT.

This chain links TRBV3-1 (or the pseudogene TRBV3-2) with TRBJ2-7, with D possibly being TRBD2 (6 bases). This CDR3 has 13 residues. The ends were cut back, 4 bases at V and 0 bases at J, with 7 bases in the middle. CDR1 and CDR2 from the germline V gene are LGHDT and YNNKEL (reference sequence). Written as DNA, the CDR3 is TGTGCCAGCAGCCTAGCGGCCTCCTACGAGCAGTACTTC. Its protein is CASSLAASYEQYF.

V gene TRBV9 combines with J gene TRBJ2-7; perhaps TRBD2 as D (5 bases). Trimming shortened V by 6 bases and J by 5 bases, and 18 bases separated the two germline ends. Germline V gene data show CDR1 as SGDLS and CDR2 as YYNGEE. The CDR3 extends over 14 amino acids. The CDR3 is CASIPGDRIHEQYF. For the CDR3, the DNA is TGTGCCAGCATTCCCGGGGATCGTATACACGAGCAGTACTTC.

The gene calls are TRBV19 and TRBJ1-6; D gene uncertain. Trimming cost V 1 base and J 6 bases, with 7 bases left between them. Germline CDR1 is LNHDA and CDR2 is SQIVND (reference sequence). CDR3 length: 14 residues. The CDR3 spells CASSIGGGNSPLHF. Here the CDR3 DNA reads TGTGCCAGTAGTATAGGCGGCGGTAATTCACCCCTCCACTTT.

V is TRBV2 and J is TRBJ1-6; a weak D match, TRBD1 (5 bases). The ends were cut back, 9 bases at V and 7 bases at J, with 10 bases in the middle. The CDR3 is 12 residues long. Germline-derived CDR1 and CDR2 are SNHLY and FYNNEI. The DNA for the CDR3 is TGTGCCAGGAGACAGAAAAATTCACCCCTCCACTTT. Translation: CARRQKNSPLHF.

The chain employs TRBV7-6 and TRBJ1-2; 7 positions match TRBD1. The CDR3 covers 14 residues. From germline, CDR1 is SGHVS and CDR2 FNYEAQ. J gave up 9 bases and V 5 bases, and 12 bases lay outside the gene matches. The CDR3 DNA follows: TGTGCCAGCAGCCCTGACAGGGTGGACGGACGCTACACCTTC. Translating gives CASSPDRVDGRYTF.

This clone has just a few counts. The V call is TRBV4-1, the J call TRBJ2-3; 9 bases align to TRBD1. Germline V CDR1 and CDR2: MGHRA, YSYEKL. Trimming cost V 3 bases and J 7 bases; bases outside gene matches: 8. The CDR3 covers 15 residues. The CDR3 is CASSQPGTGSYTQYF. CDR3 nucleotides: TGCGCCAGCAGCCAGCCCGGGACAGGGTCATATACGCAGTATTTT.

The CDR3 is CASSITGYGYTF. Written as DNA, the CDR3 is TGTGCCAGCAGTATTACGGGCTATGGCTACACCTTC. This chain joins TRBV2 and TRBJ1-2, with D uncertain. This CDR3 is built from 12 residues. CDR1 is SNHLY, CDR2 FYNNEI, per germline. Trimming took 5 bases from V and 4 from J, leaving 8 bases between them.

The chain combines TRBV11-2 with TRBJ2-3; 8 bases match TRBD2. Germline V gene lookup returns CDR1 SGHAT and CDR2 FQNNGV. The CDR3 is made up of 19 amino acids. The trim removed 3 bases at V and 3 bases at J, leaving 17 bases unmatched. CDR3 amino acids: CASSFDRVLGGGLTDTQYF. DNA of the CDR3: TGTGCCAGCAGCTTTGATCGAGTTCTCGGGGGGGGGTTAACAGATACGCAGTATTTT.

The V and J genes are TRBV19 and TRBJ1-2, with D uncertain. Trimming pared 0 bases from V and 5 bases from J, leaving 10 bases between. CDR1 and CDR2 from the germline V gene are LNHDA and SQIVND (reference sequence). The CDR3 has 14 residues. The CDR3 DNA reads TGTGCCAGTAGTATAGATCAGCGGCCATATGGCTACACCTTC. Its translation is CASSIDQRPYGYTF.

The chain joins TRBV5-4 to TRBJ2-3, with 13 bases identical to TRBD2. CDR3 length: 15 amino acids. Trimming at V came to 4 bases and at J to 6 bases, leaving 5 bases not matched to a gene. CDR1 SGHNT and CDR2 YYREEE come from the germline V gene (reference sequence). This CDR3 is CASSQTSGGPDTQYF. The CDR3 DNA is TGTGCCAGCAGCCAGACTAGCGGGGGGCCGGATACGCAGTATTTT.

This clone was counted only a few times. DNA of the CDR3: TGTGCCAGCTCACCAAATAACTTTGAGACCCAGTACTTC. Its protein product is CASSPNNFETQYF. This rearrangement joins TRBV18 to TRBJ2-5; D not resolved. Germline V gene lookup returns CDR1 KGHSH and CDR2 LQKENI. V gave up 2 bases and J gave up 5 bases, with 9 bases separating them. The length of the CDR3 is 13 residues. Drawing the rest from reference TRBV18 and TRBJ2-5, the complete variable domain is NAGVMQNPRHLVRRRGQEARLRCSPMKGHSHVYWYRQLPEEGLKFMVYLQKENIIDESGMPKERFSAEFPKEGPSILRIQQVVRGDSAAYFCASSPNNFETQYFGPGTRLLVL.

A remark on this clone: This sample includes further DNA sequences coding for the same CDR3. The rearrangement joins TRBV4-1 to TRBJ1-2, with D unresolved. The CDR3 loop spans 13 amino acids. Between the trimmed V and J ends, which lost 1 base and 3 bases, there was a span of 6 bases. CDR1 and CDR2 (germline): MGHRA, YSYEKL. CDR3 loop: CASSQATDYGYTF. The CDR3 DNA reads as TGCGCCAGCAGCCAAGCTACGGACTATGGCTACACCTTC.

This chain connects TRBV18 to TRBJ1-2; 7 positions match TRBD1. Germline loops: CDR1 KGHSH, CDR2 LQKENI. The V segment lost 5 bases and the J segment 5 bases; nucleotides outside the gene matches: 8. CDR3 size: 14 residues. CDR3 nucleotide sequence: TGTGCCAGCTCAGACAACAGGGGCGGGTATGGCTACACCTTC. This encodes CASSDNRGGYGYTF.

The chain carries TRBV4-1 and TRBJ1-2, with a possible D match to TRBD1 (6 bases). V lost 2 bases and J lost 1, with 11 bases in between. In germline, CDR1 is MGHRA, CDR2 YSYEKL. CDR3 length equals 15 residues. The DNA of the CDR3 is TGCGCCAGCAGCCAAAGGACAGATAGTAACTATGGCTACACCTTC. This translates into CASSQRTDSNYGYTF.

The CDR3 is CATSREGEGGYEQYF. The CDR3 coding sequence is TGTGCCACCAGCAGAGAGGGAGAGGGCGGCTACGAGCAGTACTTC. The chain combines TRBV15 with TRBJ2-7; D is perhaps TRBD2 (5 bases). The CDR3 runs to 15 residues. V was shortened by 0 bases and J by 3 bases, with 12 bases between the two germline ends. CDR1 is LNHNV and CDR2 is YYDKDF in the germline V gene (reference sequence).